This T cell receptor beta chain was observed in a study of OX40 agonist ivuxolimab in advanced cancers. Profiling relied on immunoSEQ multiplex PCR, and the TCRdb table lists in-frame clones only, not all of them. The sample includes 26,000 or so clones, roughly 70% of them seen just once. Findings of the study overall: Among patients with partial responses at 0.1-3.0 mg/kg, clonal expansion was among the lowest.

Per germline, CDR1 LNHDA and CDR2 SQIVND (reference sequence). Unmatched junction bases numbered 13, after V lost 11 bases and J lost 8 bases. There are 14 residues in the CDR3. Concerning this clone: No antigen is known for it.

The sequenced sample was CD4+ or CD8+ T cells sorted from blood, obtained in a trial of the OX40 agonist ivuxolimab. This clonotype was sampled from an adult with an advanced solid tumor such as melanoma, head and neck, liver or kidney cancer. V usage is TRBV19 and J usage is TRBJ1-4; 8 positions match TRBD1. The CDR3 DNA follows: TGTGCCTCCAGAGCCGGGACAGGACGCGAAAAACTGTTTTTT. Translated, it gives CASRAGTGREKLFF. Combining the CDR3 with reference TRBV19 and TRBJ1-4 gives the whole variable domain DGGITQSPKYLFRKEGQNVTLSCEQNLNHDAMYWYRQDPGQGLRLIYYSQIVNDFQKGDIAEGYSVSREKKESFPLTVTSAQKNPTAFYLCASRAGTGREKLFFGSGTQLSVL.